The T cell receptor beta chain under discussion was sequenced for a study of blood T cell repertoires in COVID-19. Study context: Sites across the United States, Italy and Spain contributed samples from acute and convalescent COVID-19. Sources were T cells, B-cell-depleted T cells, or PBMCs; the material itself was cDNA or gDNA.

Original processing methods: From reference gene primer amplification, estimates of nucleated cell counts were derived. TCRdb's copy holds only in-frame clones and misses some; the assay was immunoSEQ multiplex PCR. The V and J calls and clone size were taken over from that table, and D and trimming were inferred from the DNA. The sample has a few hundred thousand clones; over 70% are singletons. The material sequenced was peripheral blood. The receptor was isolated from a woman in her 50s with acute or convalescent COVID-19.

CDR3 protein: CASSEDTGAFF. CDR3 bases: TGTGCCAGCAGTGAAGACACGGGGGCTTTCTTT. This rearrangement joins TRBV2 to TRBJ1-1; no clear D gene. In germline, CDR1 is SNHLY, CDR2 FYNNEI. The CDR3 consists of 11 residues. V shed 1 base and J shed 11 bases, with 8 bases lying between them. Together with reference TRBV2 and TRBJ1-1, the CDR3 gives the full variable domain: EPEVTQTPSHQVTQMGQEVILRCVPISNHLYFYWYRQILGQKVEFLVSFYNNEISEKSEIFDDQFSVERPDGSNFTLKIRSTKLEDSAMYFCASSEDTGAFFGQGTRLTVV.